The 18 T cell receptor beta chains in this list originate from one sample, sequenced in a study of cytomegalovirus exposure and HLA in healthy donors. The study ran its PCR with 60 Vbeta and 13 Jbeta primers. Clones were read by immunoSEQ multiplex PCR, and TCRdb kept only the in-frame ones, dropping some. The table includes under 150,000 clones, around 79% detected once. Material: PBMCs. The receptors stem from a woman in her thirties in good health and CMV-seronegative.

This clone came up once. The chain has TRBV6-9 and TRBJ2-1, with a possible D match to TRBD2 (7 bases). V lost 4 bases, J lost 7 bases, and 23 bases lay in between. The CDR3 extends over 17 amino acids. Germline lookup yields CDR1 MNHGY and CDR2 SVAAGI. In nucleotides, the CDR3 is TGTGCCAGCAGTTGGCTCAACCTCGGGGGGCCAAGGAATGAGCAGTTCTTC. Translated, it gives CASSWLNLGGPRNEQFF.

V gene TRBV7-2 combines with J gene TRBJ1-4; TRBD1 matches 7 bases. The CDR3 runs to 14 residues. Germline V gene sequence: CDR1 SGHTA, CDR2 FQGNSA. V lost 4 bases to trimming and J lost 2 bases; unmatched junction nucleotides: 1. CDR3 amino acids: CASSSTGTNEKLFF. DNA of the CDR3: TGTGCCAGCAGCTCGACAGGGACTAATGAAAAACTGTTTTTT.

The rearrangement uses TRBV18 and TRBJ1-1; TRBD1 might be the D (6 bases). The CDR3 is 15 residues long. The germline gives CDR1 KGHSH, CDR2 LQKENI. V was shortened by 4 bases and J by 0 bases, with 12 bases between the two germline ends. CDR3 nucleotides: TGTGCCAGCTCACGTATACAGGGACTGAACACTGAAGCTTTCTTT. Protein: CASSRIQGLNTEAFF.

This clone occurred once. The chain recombines TRBV5-1 with TRBJ1-2; the match to TRBD1 covers 10 bases. Germline V gives CDR1 SGHRS, CDR2 YFSETQ. The CDR3 consists of 14 residues. Germline trimming cut 5 bases from V and 6 bases from J; bases unmatched to any gene: 7. This CDR3 reads CASRTGTGEDGYTF. CDR3 DNA: TGCGCCAGCAGGACCGGGACAGGGGAAGATGGCTACACCTTC.

The rearrangement joins TRBV9 to TRBJ1-6; 8 bases match TRBD1. The germline V gene has CDR1 SGDLS and CDR2 YYNGEE. V gave up 6 bases and J gave up 7 bases; unmatched junction bases: 9. The CDR3 covers 15 residues. In DNA form, the CDR3 reads TGTGCCAGCACCAGGGGGCGAGGTAGGAATTCACCCCTCCACTTT. Amino acids: CASTRGRGRNSPLHF. Complete variable domain (other parts from reference TRBV9 and TRBJ1-6): DSGVTQTPKHLITATGQRVTLRCSPRSGDLSVYWYQQSLDQGLQFLIQYYNGEERAKGNILERFSAQQFPDLHSELNLSSLELGDSALYFCASTRGRGRNSPLHFGNGTRLTVT.

The rearrangement uses TRBV15 and TRBJ2-7; D unclear. The ends were cut back, 1 base at V and 0 bases at J, with 16 bases in the middle. Germline values: CDR1 LNHNV, CDR2 YYDKDF (reference sequence). The CDR3 runs 17 residues. In nucleotides, the CDR3 is TGTGCCACCAGCAGAGTTTCTGGAGCCGGATACTCCTACGAGCAGTACTTC. This gives the protein CATSRVSGAGYSYEQYF.

This chain joins TRBV29-1 and TRBJ1-1; D is ambiguous. There are 12 residues in the CDR3. V lost 4 bases and J 1 base, leaving 7 bases between the germline ends. Per the germline V gene, CDR1 is SQVTM and CDR2 is ANQGSEA. DNA of the CDR3: TGCAGCGTTGTGGGGAGGAACACTGAAGCTTTCTTT. This gives the protein CSVVGRNTEAFF. The complete variable domain, with remaining parts taken from reference TRBV29-1 and TRBJ1-1, reads SAVISQKPSRDICQRGTSLTIQCQVDSQVTMMFWYRQQPGQSLTLIATANQGSEATYESGFVIDKFPISRPNLTFSTLTVSNMSPEDSSIYLCSVVGRNTEAFFGQGTRLTVV.

V gene TRBV27 combines with J gene TRBJ1-2; unclear D gene. Germline loops: CDR1 MNHEY, CDR2 SMNVEV (reference sequence). Trimming took off 5 bases at V and 3 bases at J, with 16 bases between the two ends. The length of the CDR3 is 15 residues. CDR3 DNA sequence: TGTGCCAGCAGTCCCTGGGAGGGTCGCGACTATGGCTACACCTTC. Translation: CASSPWEGRDYGYTF.

CDR3 coding DNA: TGTGCCAGCAGTGAAGCGATAACAGGGAGGGTAGCTAACTATGGCTACACCTTC. This gives the protein CASSEAITGRVANYGYTF. The V call is TRBV6-1, the J call TRBJ1-2, with D possibly TRBD1 on 6 matching bases. The CDR3 contains 18 residues. Trimming took off 0 bases at V and 0 bases at J, with 17 bases between the two ends. Germline-derived CDR1 and CDR2 are MNHNS and SASEGT.

This clone was detected only a few times. The rearrangement joins TRBV4-3 to TRBJ2-7; tentative D call: TRBD1 (5 bases). Germline V gene lookup returns CDR1 LGHNA and CDR2 YSLEER. The CDR3 loop spans 15 amino acids. V was trimmed by 1 base and J by 5 bases, leaving 15 bases between them. The CDR3 spells CASSQASSGRDEQYF. As DNA, the CDR3 is TGCGCCAGCAGCCAAGCTTCTTCGGGCAGGGACGAGCAGTACTTC.

This clone was seen only once. The chain carries TRBV5-4 and TRBJ2-6; 10 nucleotides agree with TRBD1. This CDR3 region has 13 residues. The germline V gene encodes CDR1 SGHNT and CDR2 YYREEE (reference sequence). Trimming at V came to 4 bases and at J to 11 bases, leaving 3 bases not matched to a gene. The CDR3 region has the DNA TGTGCCAGCAGCCTGGGACAGGGGTACGTCCTGACTTTC. Translation gives CASSLGQGYVLTF.

The chain carries TRBV10-2 and TRBJ2-2; D possibly corresponds to TRBD2 (6 bases). The CDR3 loop spans 14 amino acids. V shed 0 bases and J shed 12 bases, with 14 bases lying between them. The germline V gene encodes CDR1 WSHSY and CDR2 SAAADI. Written as DNA, the CDR3 is TGCGCCAGCAGTGAGTCGGGACTTCTAATTCAGCTGTTTTTT. As protein: CASSESGLLIQLFF.

The V call is TRBV5-1, the J call TRBJ2-5; 12 nucleotides match TRBD2. The CDR3 runs 17 residues. The germline V gene has CDR1 SGHRS and CDR2 YFSETQ. Germline trimming cut 3 bases from V and 7 bases from J; bases unmatched to any gene: 13. This CDR3 is CASSYSSGGAQQGTQYF. CDR3 nucleotides: TGCGCCAGCAGCTATTCTAGCGGGGGGGCCCAGCAGGGGACCCAGTACTTC.

This chain links TRBV7-9 with TRBJ1-2, with 7 bases fitting TRBD1. The CDR3 extends over 15 amino acids. In germline, CDR1 is SEHNR, CDR2 FQNEAQ (reference sequence). Trimming removed 2 bases from V and 6 bases from J; junction bases left unmatched: 9. CDR3 protein: CASSLYVQGQNGYTF. DNA for the CDR3: TGTGCCAGCAGCTTATATGTCCAGGGACAGAATGGCTACACCTTC.

The rearrangement uses TRBV6-6 and TRBJ1-2; TRBD1 matches 8 bases. This CDR3 spans 14 amino acids. The V segment lost 5 bases and the J segment 8 bases; nucleotides outside the gene matches: 10. Germline V gene data show CDR1 as MNHNY and CDR2 as SVGAGI (reference sequence). CDR3 in amino acids: CASSVDREGRGYTF. The CDR3 nucleotides are TGTGCCAGCAGTGTGGACAGGGAAGGAAGGGGCTACACCTTC.

Points on this clone: This sample also contains other DNA sequences that code for the same CDR3. This chain links TRBV7-3 with TRBJ1-1, with 7 bases lining up with TRBD1. Looked up from germline, CDR1 is SGHTA and CDR2 is FQGTGA. The V and J ends lost 5 bases and 1 base, in that order; junction bases with no gene match: 1. CDR3 length: 13 residues. The CDR3 sequence: CASSRQGNTEAFF. CDR3 sequence (DNA): TGTGCCAGCAGCAGACAGGGGAACACTGAAGCTTTCTTT.

This clone was counted a few times. The same CDR3 also results from other DNA sequences found in this sample. V gene TRBV28 combines with J gene TRBJ1-2; TRBD1 aligns across 7 bases. Germline lookup yields CDR1 MDHEN and CDR2 SYDVKM. The CDR3 length is 13 residues. V trimming: 5 bases; J trimming: 2 bases; junction bases outside the gene matches: 2. CDR3 bases: TGTGCCAGCAGTCTGACAGGGAACTATGGCTACACCTTC. Translating it yields CASSLTGNYGYTF.

V and J are TRBV18 and TRBJ1-6; D is possibly TRBD1 (6 bases). The CDR3 loop spans 16 amino acids. V was pared by 4 bases and J by 5 bases, with 15 bases between. The germline V gene encodes CDR1 KGHSH and CDR2 LQKENI. DNA for the CDR3: TGTGCCAGCTCACTCCCCGACAGGAGTAATAATTCACCCCTCCACTTT. Translating it yields CASSLPDRSNNSPLHF.